The present entry profiles one TCR beta chain with its context. Antigen specificity is unknown. This specimen comes from a study of cytomegalovirus exposure and HLA in healthy donors. The PCR contained 60 Vbeta and 13 Jbeta primers. The protocol was immunoSEQ multiplex PCR, while the TCRdb copy is restricted to in-frame clones and leaves out a portion. The sample contains about 98,000 clones, under 75% of which appear only once. The study's findings and limits: Reported performance of the classifier showed diagnosis of cytomegalovirus status with high specificity and sensitivity. Reportedly, TCR beta sequences accurately predicted HLA-A and HLA-B alleles in most subjects. An analysis that was carried out later associated 15,000 to 20,000 TCR beta sequences with HLA alleles at 0.05 false discovery rate.

CDR3 length: 17 residues. The germline V gene encodes CDR1 SEHNR and CDR2 FQNEAQ (reference sequence). The germline V and J ends were trimmed by 5 bases and 8 bases, with 22 bases remaining between them. Healthy individuals who donated bone marrow served as the donors. The V call is TRBV7-9, the J call TRBJ1-6; D is unclear. The clonotype was recovered from a man aged 50 or older in good health and CMV-seronegative. What was sequenced was PBMCs. The CDR3 here is CASSPEVPTLIYSPLHF. The CDR3, as DNA: TGTGCCAGCAGCCCAGAAGTGCCAACCCTGATTTATTCACCCCTCCACTTT.